The 5 T cell receptor beta chains below all came from one sample that was sequenced in a study of blood T cell repertoires in COVID-19. Only in-frame clones appear in the TCRdb table, and some are missing; sequencing was by immunoSEQ multiplex PCR. The top ten hold roughly 0.86% of the sample, which has 350,000 to 400,000 clones, roughly 90% seen once. The sequenced sample consisted of PBMCs or T cells enriched from blood (not recorded which). The receptors were sampled from a woman aged 40-49 years who had been exposed to COVID-19.

The chain has TRBV6-2 or TRBV6-3 and TRBJ2-7; D is uncertain. The V gene lost 2 bases and the J gene lost 6 bases, with 5 bases spanning the gap. The length of the CDR3 is 11 residues. Germline V gene lookup returns CDR1 MNHEY and CDR2 SVGEGT. The CDR3 protein is CASSYLSEQYF. Written as DNA, the CDR3 is TGTGCCAGCAGTTACCTTTCCGAGCAGTACTTC.

The J gene is TRBJ1-5, the V gene TRBV27; no reliable D call. V dropped 1 base and J dropped 2 bases, with 18 bases sitting between them. Looked up from germline, CDR1 is MNHEY and CDR2 is SMNVEV (reference sequence). This CDR3 spans 18 amino acids. CDR3 sequence (DNA): TGTGCCAGCAGTTTATATGCCCCTGGAGTTCCGGGCAATCAGCCCCAGCATTTT. It codes for CASSLYAPGVPGNQPQHF.

The V and J genes are TRBV5-1 and TRBJ2-2; 9 positions match TRBD2. After removal of 4 bases from V and 1 base from J, the junction contained 5 bases not matched to a gene. The CDR3 runs 16 residues. Per germline, CDR1 SGHRS and CDR2 YFSETQ. In nucleotides, the CDR3 is TGCGCCAGCAGCCTCCTGACTAGCGGGAACACCGGGGAGCTGTTTTTT. Its translation is CASSLLTSGNTGELFF.

In this sample, this clone turned up once. The DNA of the CDR3 is TGTGCCAGTAGTCCTATTAGCGGATACAATGAGCAGTTCTTC. Amino acids: CASSPISGYNEQFF. The chain combines TRBV19 with TRBJ2-1, with D perhaps TRBD2 (6 bases). The CDR3 is 14 residues long. Trimming pared 5 bases from V and 4 bases from J, leaving 12 bases between. CDR1 LNHDA and CDR2 SQIVND come from the germline V gene (reference sequence).

The CDR3, as DNA: TGCGCCAGCAGAGCTAGCGGGGAGCTGTTTTTT. This encodes CASRASGELFF. The rearrangement uses TRBV5-1 and TRBJ2-2, with D uncertain. CDR1 is SGHRS, CDR2 YFSETQ, per germline. Trimming removed 5 bases at V and 7 bases at J, with 6 bases between. This CDR3 region has 11 residues.